One sample yielded the 18 T cell receptor beta chains listed below, sequenced in a study of response to subunit inactivated influenza vaccine. TCRdb reanalysed the RT-PCR reads using MiXCR and keeps one entry per CDR3 protein. The data contain approximately 250,000 distinct CDR3 sequences, roughly an eighth of them singletons. Sequenced here: non-naive T cells sorted from PBMCs, sampled approximately 15 days before vaccination. Receptors were obtained from a man aged 50 or older who received an inactivated influenza vaccine.

This chain joins TRBV5-1 and TRBJ2-2; TRBD2 aligns across 8 bases. The length of the CDR3 is 18 residues. V lost 0 bases and J lost 2; bases outside the gene matches: 9. The germline CDR1 and CDR2 sequences are SGHRS and YFSETQ. CDR3 in amino acids: CASSLVRRTSSNTGELFF. The CDR3 bases are TGCGCCAGCAGCTTGGTTAGACGGACTAGCAGCAACACCGGGGAGCTGTTTTTT.

The table lists this clonotype with a few counts. The chain uses TRBV20-1 and TRBJ2-7; 16 bases fit TRBD2. Germline-derived CDR1 and CDR2 are DFQATT and SNEGSKA (reference sequence). Trimming took 1 base from V and 2 from J; bases not matched to a gene: 5. This CDR3 spans 17 amino acids. The CDR3 DNA sequence: TGCAGTGCTAGAGGGGGACTAGCGGGAGGGCCGCCCTACGAGCAGTACTTC. This codes for CSARGGLAGGPPYEQYF.

This clonotype was observed at least ten times. The V gene is TRBV5-1, the J gene TRBJ1-1, with a possible D match to TRBD1 (6 bases). CDR1 and CDR2 (germline): SGHRS, YFSETQ. The CDR3 contains 14 residues. V lost 0 bases to trimming and J lost 5 bases, with 11 bases between them. The CDR3 bases are TGCGCCAGCAGCTTGGCCCCGGGGGCAACTGAAGCTTTCTTT. Translating gives CASSLAPGATEAFF.

The chain joins TRBV20-1 to TRBJ1-6; D unresolved. Germline CDR1 is DFQATT and CDR2 is SNEGSKA (reference sequence). Trimming pared 3 bases from V and 3 bases from J, leaving 12 bases between. The CDR3 length is 15 residues. This CDR3 reads CSARVAQIYNSPLHF. As DNA, the CDR3 is TGCAGTGCTAGGGTCGCCCAAATCTATAATTCACCCCTCCACTTT.

This clonotype was detected a few times. This chain links TRBV6-1 with TRBJ2-7; 7 bases match TRBD1. V gave up 6 bases and J gave up 2 bases; unmatched junction bases: 7. Germline assignment: CDR1 MNHNS and CDR2 SASEGT. CDR3 length: 14 amino acids. The CDR3 coding sequence is TGTGCCAGCAGCACGGACAGGCCGCCCTACGAGCAGTACTTC. Its translation: CASSTDRPPYEQYF.

This clonotype was observed a handful of times. The rearrangement links TRBV20-1 to TRBJ2-7; TRBD2 matches at 9 bases. The CDR3 extends over 13 amino acids. CDR1 is DFQATT and CDR2 is SNEGSKA in the germline V gene (reference sequence). With 6 bases clipped from V and 4 bases from J, the junction kept 7 bases outside the gene matches. The CDR3 sequence is CSAPTSGNYEQYF. Here the CDR3 DNA reads TGCAGTGCGCCGACTAGCGGTAATTACGAGCAGTACTTC.

This clonotype was picked up a small number of times. This chain uses TRBV20-1 with TRBJ1-4, with TRBD1 identical over 9 bases. Trimming removed 3 bases from V and 8 bases from J; junction bases left unmatched: 7. Germline V lookup: CDR1 DFQATT, CDR2 SNEGSKA (reference sequence). This CDR3 has 14 amino acids. The CDR3 sequence: CSASQTGGREKLFF. In DNA, the CDR3 is TGCAGTGCTAGTCAGACAGGGGGAAGGGAAAAACTGTTTTTT.

This clonotype has ten or more counts. In DNA, the CDR3 is TGTGCCAGCAGCTTAGTCGGGGTTACCTACAATGAGCAGTTCTTC. This sequence encodes CASSLVGVTYNEQFF. The rearrangement uses TRBV7-2 and TRBJ2-1; perhaps TRBD2 as D (5 bases). Trimming shortened V by 1 base and J by 2 bases, and 9 bases separated the two germline ends. This CDR3 comprises 15 residues. The germline gives CDR1 SGHTA, CDR2 FQGNSA. Combining the CDR3 with reference TRBV7-2 and TRBJ2-1 gives the whole variable domain GAGVSQSPSNKVTEKGKDVELRCDPISGHTALYWYRQSLGQGLEFLIYFQGNSAPDKSGLPSDRFSAERTGGSVSTLTIQRTQQEDSAVYLCASSLVGVTYNEQFFGPGTRLTVL.

The chain has TRBV12-3 or TRBV12-4 and TRBJ2-2; 12 bases align to TRBD1. V lost 6 bases, J lost 3 bases, and 2 bases stayed unmatched. The CDR3 has 15 amino acids. The CDR3 spells CASSGTGGDTGELFF. The CDR3 DNA is TGTGCCAGCAGCGGGACAGGGGGCGACACCGGGGAGCTGTTTTTT.

This clonotype came up many times. This rearrangement joins TRBV5-6 to TRBJ2-3; no definite D call. The germline gives CDR1 SGHDT, CDR2 YYEEEE. The CDR3 is made up of 16 amino acids. V was pared by 4 bases and J by 1 base, with 16 bases between. CDR3 sequence: CASSIMVTTRTDTQYF. The CDR3 region has the DNA TGTGCCAGCAGCATCATGGTCACTACACGCACAGATACGCAGTATTTT.

This clonotype was seen ten or more times. This sequence joins TRBV27 and TRBJ1-5; 11 bases are a match to TRBD1. In germline, CDR1 is MNHEY, CDR2 SMNVEV (reference sequence). This CDR3 contains 15 residues. The ends lost 6 bases at V and 6 bases at J; junction bases unmatched: 7. The CDR3 spells CASSKDRGHGQPQHF. The CDR3 bases are TGTGCCAGCAGCAAGGACAGGGGGCACGGTCAGCCCCAGCATTTT.

This clonotype was observed at least ten times. The V and J genes are TRBV2 and TRBJ2-1; D may match TRBD1 or TRBD2 (5 bases each). The CDR3 spans 13 residues. Between the trimmed V and J ends, which lost 4 bases and 4 bases, there was a span of 8 bases. Germline loops: CDR1 SNHLY, CDR2 FYNNEI. This chain's CDR3 is CASSVGAYNEQFF. For the CDR3, the DNA is TGTGCCAGCAGTGTCGGGGCGTACAATGAGCAGTTCTTC.

This sequence joins TRBV4-3 and TRBJ1-2; TRBD1 is a possible D gene (6 bases). With 0 bases removed from V and 4 bases from J, the gap between germline ends came to 21 bases. Germline CDR1 reads LGHNA; CDR2 reads YSLEER. The CDR3 runs to 18 residues. CDR3: CASSQDLIVSGGVYGYTF. The CDR3 bases are TGCGCCAGCAGCCAAGATCTCATCGTTAGTGGGGGCGTCTATGGCTACACCTTC.

The chain uses TRBV29-1 and TRBJ2-7; TRBD2 matches at 11 bases. This CDR3 has 12 amino acids. CDR1 is SQVTM, CDR2 ANQGSEA, per germline. Losses at the gene ends were 6 bases for V and 3 bases for J; bases not matched to a gene: 1. The CDR3 loop is CSVTSGGYEQYF. CDR3 DNA: TGCAGCGTAACTAGCGGGGGCTACGAGCAGTACTTC.

This clonotype appeared a few times. The J gene is TRBJ2-5, the V gene TRBV9; no definite D call. Germline V gene lookup returns CDR1 SGDLS and CDR2 YYNGEE. There are 13 residues in the CDR3. The V end was cut by 3 bases, the J end by 3 bases, with 9 bases between. DNA for the CDR3: TGTGCCAGCAGCGCCGACCTGGAAGAGACCCAGTACTTC. As protein: CASSADLEETQYF.

This clonotype has a count of ten or more. V gene TRBV28 combines with J gene TRBJ1-4, with D unclear. This CDR3 is 15 amino acids long. Germline lookup yields CDR1 MDHEN and CDR2 SYDVKM. The V end was cut by 5 bases, the J end by 8 bases, with 18 bases between. CDR3 amino acids: CASSPGMMDGEKLFF. The CDR3 region has the DNA TGTGCCAGCAGTCCGGGGATGATGGATGGGGAAAAACTGTTTTTT.

The gene calls are TRBV11-2 and TRBJ1-6; TRBD1 matches 12 bases. Germline assignment: CDR1 SGHAT and CDR2 FQNNGV. Trimming at V came to 5 bases and at J to 10 bases, leaving 6 bases not matched to a gene. The length of the CDR3 is 15 residues. The CDR3 DNA reads TGTGCCAGCAGCCGGGGACAGGGGGCCGGATCACCCCTCCACTTT. Translating it yields CASSRGQGAGSPLHF.

Many counts were recorded for this clonotype. This sequence joins TRBV29-1 and TRBJ2-1; 8 bases match TRBD2. The J segment lost 9 bases and the V segment lost 2 bases, leaving 9 bases of the junction unmatched. Germline CDR1 is SQVTM and CDR2 is ANQGSEA. The CDR3 has 14 residues. The CDR3 DNA reads TGCAGCGTTGAACCGGGACTAGGGTCAGGTGAGCAGTTCTTC. Its protein product is CSVEPGLGSGEQFF.